These T cell receptor beta chains were read from a single sample in a study of Ad26.COV2.S vaccination and SARS-CoV-2 variants. This table comes from immunoSEQ multiplex PCR, and its TCRdb copy is limited to in-frame clones, with some not included. The table records some 500,000 clones, roughly 89% of them present only once. Sequenced material: peripheral blood, taken in a trial of Ad26.COV2.S vaccine versus placebo. These receptors were obtained from a person aged 18-65 years who received the Ad26.COV2.S COVID-19 vaccine or a placebo. The conserved cysteine and the conserved F or W are not part of the CDR3 here.

>TRBV9|TRBJ2-6
ASSIQGAPSGANVLT
>TRBV7-2|TRBJ2-2
ASSLNRVGSGELF
>TRBV27|TRBJ2-1
ASSSHPGQGRDEQF
>TRBV6-5|TRBJ1-2
ASSLGAAHGYT
>TRBV6-2/TRBV6-3|TRBJ1-5
ASSYARGRGGINQPQH
>TRBV5-1|TRBJ1-1
ASSSQGGRTEAF
>TRBV5-1|TRBJ2-5
ASSLEGGGAGETQY
>TRBV5-1|TRBJ2-2
ASSLVGSRAGVGTGELF
>TRBV7-2|TRBJ2-5
ATSGWYQETQY
>TRBV7-3|TRBJ2-1
ASSLIGGPPYNEQF
>TRBV4-1|TRBJ1-5
ASSQDQSGGNQPQH
>TRBV24-1|TRBJ2-1
ATSDLLADYNEQF
>TRBV7-3|TRBJ1-4
ASSASGGQNEKLF
>TRBV5-1|TRBJ2-5
ASSSTTGHPGETQY
>TRBV2|TRBJ2-1
ASRTSGSSYNEQF
>TRBV3-1/TRBV3-2|TRBJ1-6
ASSQAGDSPLH
>TRBV11-2|TRBJ2-1
ASSLVGGVHNEQF
>TRBV7-9|TRBJ2-7
ASSSGTGGVYEQY
>TRBV4-3|TRBJ1-1
ASSQESPFHPAAEAF